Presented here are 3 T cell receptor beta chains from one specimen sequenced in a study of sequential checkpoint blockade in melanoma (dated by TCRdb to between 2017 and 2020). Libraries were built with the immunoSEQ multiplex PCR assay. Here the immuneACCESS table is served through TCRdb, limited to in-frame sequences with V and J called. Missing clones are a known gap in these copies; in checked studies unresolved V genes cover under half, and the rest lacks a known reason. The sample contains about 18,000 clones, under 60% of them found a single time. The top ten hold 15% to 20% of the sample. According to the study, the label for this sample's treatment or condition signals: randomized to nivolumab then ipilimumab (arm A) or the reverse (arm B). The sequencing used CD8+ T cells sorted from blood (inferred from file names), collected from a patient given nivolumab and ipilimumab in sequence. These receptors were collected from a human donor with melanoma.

CDR3 protein: CASSYLGGGSYNEQFF. As DNA, the CDR3 is TGTGCCAGCAGTTACCTCGGGGGAGGCTCCTACAATGAGCAGTTCTTC. The V gene is TRBV27, the J gene TRBJ2-1, with D perhaps matching TRBD2 (6 bases). CDR1 is MNHEY, CDR2 SMNVEV, per germline (reference sequence). The CDR3 loop spans 16 amino acids. Deletions cut 4 bases from V and 0 bases from J, with 13 bases between.

In nucleotides, the CDR3 is TGTGCCAGCAGAACCGGGACTAACAATGAGCAGTTCTTC. It translates to CASRTGTNNEQFF. This chain links TRBV27 with TRBJ2-1; 7 positions match TRBD2. There are 13 residues in the CDR3. Germline loops: CDR1 MNHEY, CDR2 SMNVEV (reference sequence). The V gene end was trimmed by 6 bases and the J gene end by 5 bases; junction bases not matched to a gene: 4.

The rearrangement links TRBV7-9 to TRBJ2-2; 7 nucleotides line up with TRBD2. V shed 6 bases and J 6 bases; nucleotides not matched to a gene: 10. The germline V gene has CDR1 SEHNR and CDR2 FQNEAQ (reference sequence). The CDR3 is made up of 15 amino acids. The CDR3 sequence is CASSLVSREAGELFF. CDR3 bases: TGTGCCAGCAGTCTGGTCTCCCGGGAGGCCGGGGAGCTGTTTTTT.